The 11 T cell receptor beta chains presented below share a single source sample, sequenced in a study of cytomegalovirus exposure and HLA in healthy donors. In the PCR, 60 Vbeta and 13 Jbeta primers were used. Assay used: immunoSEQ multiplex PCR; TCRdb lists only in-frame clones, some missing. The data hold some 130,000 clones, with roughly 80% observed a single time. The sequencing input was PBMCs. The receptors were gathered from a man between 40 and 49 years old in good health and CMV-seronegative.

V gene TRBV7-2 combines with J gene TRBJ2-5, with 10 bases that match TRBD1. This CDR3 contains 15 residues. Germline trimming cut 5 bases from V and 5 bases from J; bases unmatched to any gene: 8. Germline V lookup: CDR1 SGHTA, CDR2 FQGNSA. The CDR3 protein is CASSPETGGSETQYF. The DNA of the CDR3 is TGTGCCAGCAGCCCGGAGACAGGGGGCAGTGAGACCCAGTACTTC.

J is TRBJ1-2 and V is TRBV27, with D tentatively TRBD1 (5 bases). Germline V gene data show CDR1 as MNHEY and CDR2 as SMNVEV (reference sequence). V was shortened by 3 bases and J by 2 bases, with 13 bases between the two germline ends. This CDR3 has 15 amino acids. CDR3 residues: CASSLSGSQNYGYTF. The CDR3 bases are TGTGCCAGCAGTTTGTCAGGGTCCCAGAACTATGGCTACACCTTC.

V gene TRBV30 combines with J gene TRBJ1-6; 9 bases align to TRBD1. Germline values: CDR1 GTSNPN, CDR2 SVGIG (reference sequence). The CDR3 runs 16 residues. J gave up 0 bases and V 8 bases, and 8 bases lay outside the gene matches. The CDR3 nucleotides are TGTGCCGCCTCCGGGACAGGGAGCTCCTATAATTCACCCCTCCACTTT. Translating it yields CAASGTGSSYNSPLHF.

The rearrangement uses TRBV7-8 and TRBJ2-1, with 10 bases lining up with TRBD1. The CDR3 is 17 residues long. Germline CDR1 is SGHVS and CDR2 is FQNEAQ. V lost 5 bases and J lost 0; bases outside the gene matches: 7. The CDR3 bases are TGTGCCAGCAGCCCAGGGACAGGGGTCGACTCCTACAATGAGCAGTTCTTC. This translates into CASSPGTGVDSYNEQFF. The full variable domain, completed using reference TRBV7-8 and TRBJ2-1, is GAGVSQSPRYKVAKRGQDVALRCDPISGHVSLFWYQQALGQGPEFLTYFQNEAQLDKSGLPSDRFFAERPEGSVSTLKIQRTQQEDSAVYLCASSPGTGVDSYNEQFFGPGTRLTVL.

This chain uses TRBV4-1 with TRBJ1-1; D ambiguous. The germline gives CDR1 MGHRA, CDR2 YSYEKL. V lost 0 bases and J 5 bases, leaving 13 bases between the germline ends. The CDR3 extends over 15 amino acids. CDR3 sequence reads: CASSQEHGAGTEAFF. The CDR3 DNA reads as TGCGCCAGCAGCCAAGAACACGGCGCGGGGACTGAAGCTTTCTTT.

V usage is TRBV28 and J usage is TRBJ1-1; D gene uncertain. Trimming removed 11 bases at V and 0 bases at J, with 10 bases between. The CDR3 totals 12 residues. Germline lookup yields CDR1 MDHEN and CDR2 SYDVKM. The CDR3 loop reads CAGSRMNTEAFF. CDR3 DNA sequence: TGTGCCGGGAGCAGGATGAACACTGAAGCTTTCTTT.

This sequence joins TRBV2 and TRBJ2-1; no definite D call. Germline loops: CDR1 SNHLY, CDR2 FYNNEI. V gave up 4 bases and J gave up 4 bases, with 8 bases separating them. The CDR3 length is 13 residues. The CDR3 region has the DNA TGTGCCAGCAGTGTTTCCTTTTACAATGAGCAGTTCTTC. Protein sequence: CASSVSFYNEQFF.

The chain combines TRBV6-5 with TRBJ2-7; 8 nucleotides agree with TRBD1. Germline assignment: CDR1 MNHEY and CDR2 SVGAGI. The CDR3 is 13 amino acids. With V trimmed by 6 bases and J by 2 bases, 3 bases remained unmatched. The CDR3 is CASRRQGPYEQYF. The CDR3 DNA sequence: TGTGCCAGCAGACGACAGGGGCCCTACGAGCAGTACTTC.

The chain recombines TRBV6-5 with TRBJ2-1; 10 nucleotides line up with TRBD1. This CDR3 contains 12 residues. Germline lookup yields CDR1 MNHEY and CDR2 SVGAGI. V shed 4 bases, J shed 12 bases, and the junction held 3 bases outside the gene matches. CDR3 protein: CASSLDRGLQFF. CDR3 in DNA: TGTGCCAGCAGTTTGGACAGGGGGTTGCAGTTCTTC.

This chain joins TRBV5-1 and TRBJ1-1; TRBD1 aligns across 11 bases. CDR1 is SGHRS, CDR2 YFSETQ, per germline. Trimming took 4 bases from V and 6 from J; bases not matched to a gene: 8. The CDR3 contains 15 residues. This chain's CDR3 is CASSTYPGQGAEAFF. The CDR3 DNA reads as TGCGCCAGCAGCACATATCCGGGACAGGGGGCTGAAGCTTTCTTT.

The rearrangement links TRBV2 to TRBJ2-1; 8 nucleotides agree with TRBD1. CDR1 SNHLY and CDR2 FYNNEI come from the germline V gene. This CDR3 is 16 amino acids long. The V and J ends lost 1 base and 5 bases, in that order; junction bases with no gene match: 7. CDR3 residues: CASSEDWTGINNEQFF. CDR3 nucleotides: TGTGCCAGCAGTGAAGATTGGACAGGGATCAACAATGAGCAGTTCTTC. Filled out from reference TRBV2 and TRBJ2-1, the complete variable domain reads EPEVTQTPSHQVTQMGQEVILRCVPISNHLYFYWYRQILGQKVEFLVSFYNNEISEKSEIFDDQFSVERPDGSNFTLKIRSTKLEDSAMYFCASSEDWTGINNEQFFGPGTRLTVL.